The sequence of this TCR beta chain was determined in a study of T-cell memory formation after mild COVID-19. The CDR3 spans 15 residues. CDR1 SGHAT and CDR2 FQNNGV come from the germline V gene. The trim removed 6 bases at V and 3 bases at J, leaving 7 bases unmatched. MiXCR, run by TCRdb on the 5' RACE reads, gives a single entry per CDR3 protein. The repertoire holds around 310,000 distinct CDR3 sequences, with approximately 15% as singletons. The chain carries TRBV11-2 and TRBJ2-1, with TRBD2 matching 8 bases. The sequence was collected from a young man who had mild COVID-19 (a few samples of this study predate the infection). Cell type and time point are not known. The sequencing sample was made of PBMCs or a T cell subset sorted from them (not recorded which). The CDR3 DNA reads as TGTGCCAGCAGACGAATAGCGGGGAGCTACAATGAGCAGTTCTTC. Encoded protein: CASRRIAGSYNEQFF.